The 19 T cell receptor beta chains presented below share a single source sample, sequenced in a study of T cells in localized non-small cell lung cancer. Profiled with immunoSEQ multiplex PCR; TCRdb holds only in-frame clones, not every one. The sample shows about 52,000 clones, approximately 86% of them seen only once. This sample comprised PBMCs, obtained before any cancer treatment. These receptors were collected from a female donor with stage II lung adenocarcinoma.

The V call is TRBV7-7, the J call TRBJ2-2; 8 nucleotides line up with TRBD1. This CDR3 is built from 15 residues. After removal of 4 bases from V and 4 bases from J, the junction contained 5 bases not matched to a gene. The V gene's germline CDR1 is SSHAT and CDR2 FNYEAQ (reference sequence). CDR3 sequence (DNA): TGTGCCAGCAGCTCACGGACAGGGTTCACCGGGGAGCTGTTTTTT. It is translated as CASSSRTGFTGELFF.

The J gene is TRBJ1-2, the V gene TRBV9; tentative D call: TRBD1 (5 bases). The CDR3 consists of 13 residues. V lost 0 bases, J lost 3 bases, and 6 bases lay in between. CDR1 and CDR2 from the germline V gene are SGDLS and YYNGEE. In nucleotides, the CDR3 is TGTGCCAGCAGCGTAGCGGGGCACTATGGCTACACCTTC. Amino acids: CASSVAGHYGYTF. Complete variable domain (other parts from reference TRBV9 and TRBJ1-2): DSGVTQTPKHLITATGQRVTLRCSPRSGDLSVYWYQQSLDQGLQFLIQYYNGEERAKGNILERFSAQQFPDLHSELNLSSLELGDSALYFCASSVAGHYGYTFGSGTRLTVV.

The chain has TRBV2 and TRBJ1-2, with 10 bases that match TRBD1. The junction had 9 bases not matched to a gene; V was cut back by 4 bases and J by 4 bases. The CDR3 is 16 residues long. Per the germline V gene, CDR1 is SNHLY and CDR2 is FYNNEI. The chain's CDR3 is CASSGTGTGDFYGYTF. CDR3 DNA sequence: TGTGCCAGCAGTGGAACCGGGACAGGGGATTTCTATGGCTACACCTTC. The variable domain in full, completed from reference TRBV2 and TRBJ1-2, reads EPEVTQTPSHQVTQMGQEVILRCVPISNHLYFYWYRQILGQKVEFLVSFYNNEISEKSEIFDDQFSVERPDGSNFTLKIRSTKLEDSAMYFCASSGTGTGDFYGYTFGSGTRLTVV.

The gene calls are TRBV18 and TRBJ2-5; D remains ambiguous. Deletions cut 3 bases from V and 4 bases from J, with 3 bases between. Germline lookup yields CDR1 KGHSH and CDR2 LQKENI. The CDR3 spans 11 residues. The CDR3 is CASSPSETQYF. The DNA for the CDR3 is TGTGCCAGCTCACCTTCAGAGACCCAGTACTTC. The full variable domain, its missing parts supplied by reference TRBV18 and TRBJ2-5, is NAGVMQNPRHLVRRRGQEARLRCSPMKGHSHVYWYRQLPEEGLKFMVYLQKENIIDESGMPKERFSAEFPKEGPSILRIQQVVRGDSAAYFCASSPSETQYFGPGTRLLVL.

The chain couples TRBV5-5 to TRBJ2-3; 7 positions match TRBD1. After removal of 2 bases from V and 1 base from J, the junction contained 4 bases not matched to a gene. CDR1 and CDR2 (germline): SGHKS, YYEKEE (reference sequence). This CDR3 is built from 15 residues. Here the CDR3 reads CASSLSRGRTDTQYF. The DNA for the CDR3 is TGTGCCAGCAGCTTATCGAGGGGGCGCACAGATACGCAGTATTTT. The variable domain in full, with the rest retrieved from reference TRBV5-5 and TRBJ2-3, is DAGVTQSPTHLIKTRGQQVTLRCSPISGHKSVSWYQQVLGQGPQFIFQYYEKEERGRGNFPDRFSARQFPNYSSELNVNALLLGDSALYLCASSLSRGRTDTQYFGPGTRLTVL.

The chain joins TRBV5-4 to TRBJ1-2; D is uncertain. Trimming shortened V by 0 bases and J by 4 bases, and 10 bases separated the two germline ends. Germline V CDR1 and CDR2: SGHNT, YYREEE (reference sequence). The CDR3 is 14 residues long. The CDR3 is CASSLGDTGYGYTF. The CDR3 nucleotides are TGTGCCAGCAGCTTGGGAGACACCGGCTATGGCTACACCTTC.

This clone showed up just once. The chain employs TRBV25-1 and TRBJ1-1, with D possibly matching TRBD1 (5 bases). This CDR3 has 15 residues. In germline, CDR1 is MGHDK, CDR2 SYGVNS. V was cut by 5 bases and J by 6 bases, with 19 bases left in between. The CDR3 bases are TGTGCCAGCAGTTTCTCGGGGACCGTTAGAGCTGAAGCTTTCTTT. Amino acids: CASSFSGTVRAEAFF. The entire variable domain, with the rest obtained from reference TRBV25-1 and TRBJ1-1, is as follows: EADIYQTPRYLVIGTGKKITLECSQTMGHDKMYWYQQDPGMELHLIHYSYGVNSTEKGDLSSESTVSRIRTEHFPLTLESARPSHTSQYLCASSFSGTVRAEAFFGQGTRLTVV.

This chain joins TRBV2 and TRBJ1-1, with unresolved D. Germline-derived CDR1 and CDR2 are SNHLY and FYNNEI. This CDR3 contains 13 residues. V dropped 4 bases and J dropped 2 bases, with 8 bases sitting between them. CDR3: CASSVLVNTEAFF. The DNA for the CDR3 is TGTGCCAGCAGTGTTCTGGTTAACACTGAAGCTTTCTTT.

This clone was found once. The chain employs TRBV29-1 and TRBJ2-3; D perhaps matches TRBD1 (6 bases). V lost 0 bases and J lost 2, with 15 bases in between. CDR1 is SQVTM, CDR2 ANQGSEA, per germline. This CDR3 region has 16 residues. This CDR3 reads CSVEDTGQGHTDTQYF. In DNA form, the CDR3 reads TGCAGCGTTGAAGATACAGGGCAGGGGCACACAGATACGCAGTATTTT.

V gene TRBV5-4 combines with J gene TRBJ2-3; D is tentatively TRBD1 or TRBD2 (7 bases each). The CDR3 has 16 residues. Per the germline V gene, CDR1 is SGHNT and CDR2 is YYREEE (reference sequence). V was pared by 4 bases and J by 4 bases, with 19 bases between. The DNA for the CDR3 is TGTGCCAGCAGCGGATCAGGGGGGGTGAGCGCAGATACGCAGTATTTT. Its translation is CASSGSGGVSADTQYF.

V is TRBV6-6 and J is TRBJ1-2, with a weak D call TRBD1 (6 bases). The ends were cut back, 5 bases at V and 0 bases at J, with 10 bases in the middle. CDR1 MNHNY and CDR2 SVGAGI come from the germline V gene (reference sequence). The CDR3 sequence is 14 residues long. The CDR3 region has the DNA TGTGCCAGCAGTCGGGACAAAACTAACTATGGCTACACCTTC. Translating gives CASSRDKTNYGYTF.

The sample holds a few counts of this clone. The DNA for the CDR3 is TGTGCCAGCCACTGGGCGGGGGAGTCACCCCTCCACTTT. Translated: CASHWAGESPLHF. V and J are TRBV18 and TRBJ1-6, with D perhaps matching TRBD1 (5 bases). V was trimmed by 8 bases and J by 10 bases, leaving 15 bases between them. This CDR3 is built from 13 residues. The germline CDR1 and CDR2 sequences are KGHSH and LQKENI.

The rearrangement joins TRBV2 to TRBJ1-2; TRBD1 might be the D (6 bases). This CDR3 is built from 12 residues. Per germline, CDR1 SNHLY and CDR2 FYNNEI. Trimming stripped 2 bases from V and 8 bases from J, with 9 bases between. Written as DNA, the CDR3 is TGTGCCAGCAGTGAAACAGGGCCCGGCTACACCTTC. Translated, it gives CASSETGPGYTF.

Here the CDR3 DNA reads TGTGCCAGCAGCTTACAGGCGGGGGGGCTGGACATTCAGTACTTC. This codes for CASSLQAGGLDIQYF. The rearrangement uses TRBV7-6 and TRBJ2-4; 9 bases are a match to TRBD2. Unmatched junction bases numbered 7, after V lost 2 bases and J lost 8 bases. The CDR3 has 15 residues. Germline V gene sequence: CDR1 SGHVS, CDR2 FNYEAQ.

There are a few counts of this clone. This rearrangement joins TRBV9 to TRBJ1-6; D remains ambiguous. Trimming shortened V by 5 bases and J by 7 bases, and 16 bases separated the two germline ends. This CDR3 comprises 15 residues. Germline CDR1 reads SGDLS; CDR2 reads YYNGEE. In DNA, the CDR3 is TGTGCCAGCAGTGCGAGCGGTAACTCGAATTCACCCCTCCACTTT. This translates into CASSASGNSNSPLHF.

The chain links TRBV6-1 to TRBJ1-2; no reliable D call. The V end lost 4 bases, the J end lost 4 bases, and 22 bases lay between the germline ends. There are 17 residues in the CDR3. Germline CDR1 and CDR2: MNHNS and SASEGT. CDR3 region: CASSANADLTFGYGYTF. In DNA form, the CDR3 reads TGTGCCAGCAGTGCGAACGCGGACCTAACCTTCGGCTATGGCTACACCTTC.

V gene TRBV6-1 combines with J gene TRBJ2-4, with D hard to call. The CDR3 is made up of 14 amino acids. The germline V gene has CDR1 MNHNS and CDR2 SASEGT. V lost 1 base, J lost 6 bases, and 10 bases lay in between. The CDR3: CASSEGGLGNIQYF. DNA of the CDR3: TGTGCCAGCAGTGAAGGGGGTTTAGGAAACATTCAGTACTTC.

The chain recombines TRBV5-1 with TRBJ2-6; TRBD1 matches 7 bases. The trim removed 1 base at V and 2 bases at J, leaving 3 bases unmatched. Germline assignment: CDR1 SGHRS and CDR2 YFSETQ. The CDR3 covers 16 residues. In DNA form, the CDR3 reads TGCGCCAGCAGCTTGTCCCAGGGGGCTGGGGCCAACGTCCTGACTTTC. Translation: CASSLSQGAGANVLTF.

V usage is TRBV7-3 and J usage is TRBJ2-2; TRBD2 agrees at 7 bases. Germline CDR1 is SGHTA and CDR2 is FQGTGA. The CDR3 has 14 residues. With 5 bases clipped from V and 4 bases from J, the junction kept 4 bases outside the gene matches. CDR3 amino acids: CASSPPGGTGELFF. CDR3 bases: TGTGCCAGCAGCCCCCCGGGGGGCACCGGGGAGCTGTTTTTT. Full variable domain (outside the CDR3, taken from reference TRBV7-3 and TRBJ2-2): GAGVSQTPSNKVTEKGKYVELRCDPISGHTALYWYRQSLGQGPEFLIYFQGTGAADDSGLPNDRFFAVRPEGSVSTLKIQRTERGDSAVYLCASSPPGGTGELFFGEGSRLTVL.